This T cell receptor (beta chain) was obtained from a study of low-dose radiotherapy and immunotherapy resistance in tumors. Covering alpha and beta chains, TRAV- and TRBV-specific primers were used for the first-strand cDNA. TCRs were put through approximately 20 PCR cycles of amplification with Phusion. A constant-region primer and the V-primer adapter served as the primer pair. A single record per CDR3 protein comes from TCRdb applying MiXCR to the reads. Among 85,000 to 95,000 distinct CDR3 sequences listed, 20% to 25% were seen once. Time point reported: after trial treatment. Stated treatment: LDRT plus nivolumab, ipilimumab, low-dose cyclophosphamide and aspirin (RACIN trial). This clonotype was observed many times. At one of its ends the junction is not consistent with the germline gene, which may arise from a read error. The CDR3 spans 13 residues.

The TCR originated in a female donor with ovarian cancer. Sequencing was performed on PBMCs, taken after low-dose radiotherapy plus immunotherapy. This chain uses TRBV12-3 or TRBV12-4 with TRBJ1-1; D gene uncertain. CDR3 sequence (DNA): TGTGCTAGCAGCTTTTCAGAGAACACTGAAGCTTTCTTT. This encodes CASSFSENTEAFF.